This T cell receptor beta chain was obtained from a study of beta chain features in type 1 diabetes. Findings and caveats of the study: Type 1 diabetes patients showed a moderate but significant shortening of TCRB CDR3s in all four CD4+ subsets.

The sequenced template was cDNA made from the entire isolated RNA. Clones were read by immunoSEQ multiplex PCR, and TCRdb kept only the in-frame ones, dropping some. This table holds about 260,000 clones, 20% found once. Germline CDR1 KGHSH, CDR2 LQKENI. Trimming left V 1 base short and J 5 bases short, with 6 bases between. The CDR3 covers 13 residues. For this clone: Antigen specificity is unknown.

The chain couples TRBV18 to TRBJ2-1; maybe TRBD1 (5 bases). Sequenced input: naive CD4+ T cells from blood. The receptor comes from a woman between 40 and 55 years old with type 1 diabetes. CDR3 sequence reads: CASSPQQDNEQFF. The CDR3 coding sequence is TGTGCCAGCTCACCACAACAGGACAATGAGCAGTTCTTC.